Given below is one TCR beta chain in context. Sequencing of TCR beta was undertaken in CD8+ and CD4+ T cells derived from blood. In the multiple sclerosis control group, patients were treatment-naive and had stable or active relapsing-remitting disease. This record comes from a study of CD8 T cells in Susac syndrome. Random-hexamer reverse transcription was applied to roughly 0.45 to 1 ug RNA. A single record per CDR3 protein comes from TCRdb applying MiXCR to the immunoSEQ multiplex PCR reads. The sample carries 180,000 or so distinct CDR3 sequences, more than 90% recorded once. This CDR3 region has 18 residues. Trimming removed 9 bases from V and 1 base from J; junction bases left unmatched: 18.

This sequence originates from a human donor with multiple sclerosis. Sequenced input: CD4+ T cells from PBMCs. The genes are TRBV12-3 or TRBV12-4 and TRBJ1-5; 7 bases are shared with TRBD1. The CDR3 nucleotides are TGTGCCAGAGGGGAGGTGGACAGGCACAGAGTCAGCAATCAGCCCCAGCATTTT. Its protein is CARGEVDRHRVSNQPQHF.